Below, 20 T cell receptor beta chains from the same sample are listed, as sequenced in a study of regulatory T cells in long-lasting Graves disease. Indicated time point: persistent/refractory GD, antithyroid drugs over 5 years with positive TRAb. The TCR library was prepared using RNA isolated from PBMCs. Arm-PCR of CDR3 regions and iRepertoire HTBI primers were the basis on which TCR beta libraries were built. MiXCR, applied by TCRdb to the multiplex PCR reads, yields one record per CDR3 protein. The sample shows 300,000 or so distinct CDR3 sequences, 20% of them seen only once. The sequences come from peripheral blood mononuclear cells (PBMCs), collected when the disease was refractory, from a patient treated with antithyroid drugs. Every receptor here comes from a female donor with Graves disease.

The sample holds a few counts of this clonotype. The CDR3 nucleotides read TGTGCCACCAGCAGGCAGGAGGATGGCAATCAGCCCCAGCATTTT. Translating it yields CATSRQEDGNQPQHF. The V gene is TRBV15, the J gene TRBJ1-5; D is ambiguous. CDR1 and CDR2 from the germline V gene are LNHNV and YYDKDF (reference sequence). This CDR3 contains 15 residues. V was trimmed by 3 bases and J by 2 bases, leaving 11 bases between them.

V usage is TRBV6-2 or TRBV6-3 and J usage is TRBJ2-5, with a weak D call TRBD1 (5 bases). The germline V gene has CDR1 MNHEY and CDR2 SVGEGT. V lost 1 base and J 3 bases, leaving 12 bases between the germline ends. This CDR3 is 15 amino acids long. Here the CDR3 DNA reads TGTGCCAGCAGTTACTTCCCTCAGGGTAAAGAGACCCAGTACTTC. This encodes CASSYFPQGKETQYF.

This chain joins TRBV5-1 and TRBJ2-2; 7 nucleotides line up with TRBD1. V trimming: 5 bases; J trimming: 2 bases; junction bases outside the gene matches: 6. Germline loops: CDR1 SGHRS, CDR2 YFSETQ. The CDR3 totals 15 residues. CDR3 in amino acids: CASRRTGVNTGELFF. CDR3 nucleotides: TGCGCCAGCAGAAGGACAGGCGTAAACACCGGGGAGCTGTTTTTT.

Details on this clonotype: This may stem from a read error, because a much larger clone lies one nucleotide away. This CDR3 is CASSRYRDRGYGYTF. The DNA of the CDR3 is TGTGCCAGCAGCCGCTACCGGGACAGGGGCTATGGCTACACCTTC. This chain links TRBV3-1 with TRBJ1-2; 10 bases are a match to TRBD1. Per the germline V gene, CDR1 is LGHDT and CDR2 is YNNKEL (reference sequence). This CDR3 is built from 15 residues. Losses at the gene ends were 4 bases for V and 4 bases for J; bases not matched to a gene: 6.

This clonotype showed up just a few times. The V gene is TRBV27, the J gene TRBJ1-3; D is undetermined. Germline V gene data show CDR1 as MNHEY and CDR2 as SMNVEV (reference sequence). Trimming cost V 0 bases and J 0 bases, with 12 bases left between them. The CDR3 runs 17 residues. The CDR3 protein is CASSLSGGPYSGNTIYF. CDR3 in DNA: TGTGCCAGCAGTTTATCAGGCGGCCCCTACTCTGGAAACACCATATATTTT.

Many counts were recorded for this clonotype. The chain's CDR3 is CASSYSTGRNEQYF. In nucleotides, the CDR3 is TGTGCCAGCAGTTACTCGACGGGGAGGAACGAGCAGTACTTC. V usage is TRBV6-5 and J usage is TRBJ2-7, with D possibly being TRBD2 (6 bases). The ends were cut back, 0 bases at V and 5 bases at J, with 11 bases in the middle. The CDR3 sequence is 14 residues long. Germline assignment: CDR1 MNHEY and CDR2 SVGAGI.

This clonotype was seen ten or more times. The chain is built from TRBV28 and TRBJ2-7; maybe TRBD1 (5 bases). CDR1 and CDR2 (germline): MDHEN, SYDVKM. The V end lost 5 bases, the J end lost 4 bases, and 12 bases lay between the germline ends. The CDR3 runs 13 residues. CDR3 bases: TGTGCCAGCAGTCTGTATAAGGGGTACGAGCAGTACTTC. It translates to CASSLYKGYEQYF. Based on the CDR3 plus reference TRBV28 and TRBJ2-7, the full variable domain is DVKVTQSSRYLVKRTGEKVFLECVQDMDHENMFWYRQDPGLGLRLIYFSYDVKMKEKGDIPEGYSVSREKKERFSLILESASTNQTSMYLCASSLYKGYEQYFGPGTRLTVT.

The genes are TRBV7-9 and TRBJ1-5; a possible D gene is TRBD1 (5 bases). The CDR3 totals 17 residues. In germline, CDR1 is SEHNR, CDR2 FQNEAQ (reference sequence). V lost 5 bases and J lost 4, with 21 bases in between. CDR3 region: CASSLYRDGGGNQPQHF. The CDR3 DNA reads as TGTGCCAGCAGCCTATATCGGGACGGGGGAGGAAATCAGCCCCAGCATTTT. Variable domain in full (rest from reference TRBV7-9 and TRBJ1-5): DTGVSQNPRHKITKRGQNVTFRCDPISEHNRLYWYRQTLGQGPEFLTYFQNEAQLEKSRLLSDRFSAERPKGSFSTLEIQRTEQGDSAMYLCASSLYRDGGGNQPQHFGDGTRLSIL.

The V call is TRBV5-4, the J call TRBJ1-6, with D hard to call. CDR1 is SGHNT and CDR2 is YYREEE in the germline V gene (reference sequence). CDR3 length: 17 residues. V lost 4 bases and J lost 6, with 20 bases in between. In DNA, the CDR3 is TGTGCCAGCAGCCCTGAATCCCGGGGAAGACTTAATTCACCCCTCCACTTT. Protein product: CASSPESRGRLNSPLHF. Full variable domain (remainder filled in from reference TRBV5-4 and TRBJ1-6): ETGVTQSPTHLIKTRGQQVTLRCSSQSGHNTVSWYQQALGQGPQFIFQYYREEENGRGNFPPRFSGLQFPNYSSELNVNALELDDSALYLCASSPESRGRLNSPLHFGNGTRLTVT.

This clonotype was recorded a few times. The chain combines TRBV19 with TRBJ1-5; D may be TRBD1 (6 bases). The CDR3 is 15 residues long. Trimming pared 1 base from V and 2 bases from J, leaving 9 bases between. Germline V gene sequence: CDR1 LNHDA, CDR2 SQIVND (reference sequence). CDR3 amino acids: CASSIVEGGNQPQHF. CDR3 in DNA: TGTGCCAGTAGTATAGTCGAGGGGGGCAATCAGCCCCAGCATTTT. The variable domain in full, completed from reference TRBV19 and TRBJ1-5, reads DGGITQSPKYLFRKEGQNVTLSCEQNLNHDAMYWYRQDPGQGLRLIYYSQIVNDFQKGDIAEGYSVSREKKESFPLTVTSAQKNPTAFYLCASSIVEGGNQPQHFGDGTRLSIL.

The chain couples TRBV30 to TRBJ2-5; 8 bases are shared with TRBD1. With V trimmed by 4 bases and J by 5 bases, 9 bases remained unmatched. The CDR3 covers 14 residues. The germline V gene has CDR1 GTSNPN and CDR2 SVGIG (reference sequence). Written as DNA, the CDR3 is TGTGCCTGGAAGGAGACAGGGGCATGGGAGACCCAGTACTTC. Amino acid sequence: CAWKETGAWETQYF.

The chain links TRBV29-1 to TRBJ1-4; TRBD1 might be the D (6 bases). Germline V gene lookup returns CDR1 SQVTM and CDR2 ANQGSEA. Trimming took off 0 bases at V and 16 bases at J, with 12 bases between the two ends. CDR3 length equals 11 residues. DNA of the CDR3: TGCAGCGTTGAAGAGGTGGGGGCCGCGTTTTTT. This encodes CSVEEVGAAFF. The entire variable domain, with the rest obtained from reference TRBV29-1 and TRBJ1-4, is as follows: SAVISQKPSRDICQRGTSLTIQCQVDSQVTMMFWYRQQPGQSLTLIATANQGSEATYESGFVIDKFPISRPNLTFSTLTVSNMSPEDSSIYLCSVEEVGAAFFGSGTQLSVL.

This clonotype was observed at least ten times. V usage is TRBV7-3 and J usage is TRBJ2-5, with D possibly matching TRBD1 (6 bases). Germline values: CDR1 SGHTA, CDR2 FQGTGA. This CDR3 has 13 residues. Trimming stripped 8 bases from V and 2 bases from J, with 12 bases between. The CDR3, as DNA: TGTGCCAGCTCACCACAGGGTCAAGAGACCCAGTACTTC. Amino acid sequence: CASSPQGQETQYF.

Concerning this clonotype: This may be a read error, as it is one base from a much larger clone. The V gene is TRBV7-9, the J gene TRBJ1-4, with TRBD1 as a possible D gene (5 bases). The germline CDR1 and CDR2 sequences are SEHNR and FQNEAQ (reference sequence). The CDR3 is made up of 15 amino acids. The CDR3 loop is CTSSLSTAFNEKLFF. The DNA for the CDR3 is TGTACCAGCAGCTTATCGACAGCCTTCAATGAAAAACTGTTTTTT.

This clonotype was seen at least ten times. The chain links TRBV12-3 or TRBV12-4 to TRBJ1-3; D perhaps matches TRBD1 (6 bases). The length of the CDR3 is 16 residues. The V end was cut by 3 bases, the J end by 2 bases, with 14 bases between. The CDR3 region has the DNA TGTGCCAGCAGTTTGGGGGGGGGCGGAACTGGAAACACCATATATTTT. This encodes CASSLGGGGTGNTIYF.

This clonotype showed up many times. The J gene is TRBJ1-1, the V gene TRBV12-3 or TRBV12-4; the D gene is possibly TRBD1 (6 bases). V shed 6 bases and J shed 4 bases, with 12 bases lying between them. This CDR3 has 13 amino acids. CDR3 sequence: CASRVQGGTEAFF. CDR3 nucleotides: TGTGCCAGCAGGGTACAGGGTGGCACTGAAGCTTTCTTT.

There are many counts of this clonotype. The CDR3, as DNA: TGCAGCGTTCAGACTTACTCTGGAAACACCATATATTTT. Encoded protein: CSVQTYSGNTIYF. The chain carries TRBV29-1 and TRBJ1-3; D not resolved. Trimming removed 5 bases from V and 0 bases from J, with 8 bases in between. This CDR3 comprises 13 residues. CDR1 is SQVTM and CDR2 is ANQGSEA in the germline V gene.

This clonotype was detected many times. J is TRBJ2-7 and V is TRBV6-1; a weak D match, TRBD1 (6 bases). V dropped 5 bases and J dropped 3 bases, with 14 bases sitting between them. The CDR3 sequence is 14 residues long. The germline V gene has CDR1 MNHNS and CDR2 SASEGT. Written as DNA, the CDR3 is TGTGCCAGCAGTCGGACAGAGAGGGGCTACGAGCAGTACTTC. Encoded protein: CASSRTERGYEQYF.

This clonotype was counted ten times or more. The chain is built from TRBV12-3 or TRBV12-4 and TRBJ1-1; tentative D call: TRBD1 (5 bases). Trimming cost V 5 bases and J 8 bases, with 9 bases left between them. This CDR3 spans 11 amino acids. Here the CDR3 reads CASSPGAEAFF. CDR3 sequence (DNA): TGTGCCAGCAGTCCCGGGGCGGAAGCTTTCTTT.

The chain combines TRBV19 with TRBJ2-7; TRBD1 matches 9 bases. The germline V gene has CDR1 LNHDA and CDR2 SQIVND (reference sequence). V was pared by 6 bases and J by 7 bases, with 7 bases of the junction left unmatched. The CDR3 runs to 13 residues. The CDR3 nucleotides read TGTGCCAGTAGCACGAACAGGGGGCGGGAGCAGTACTTC. Amino acids: CASSTNRGREQYF.